The next 10 T cell receptor beta chains were all read from a single sample in a study of molecular identifiers for immune sequencing clone quantification. MiXCR, run by TCRdb on the PCR reads, gives a single entry per CDR3 protein. The table includes under 85,000 distinct CDR3 sequences, less than 20% detected once. Sequenced material: naive CD8+ T cells from blood, with Jurkat cell RNA spiked in. Subset described: FACS-sorted CD8+CD4-CCR7+CD45RA+ naive T cells. All receptors derive from a human donor in good health. Some libraries in this study had Jurkat cell RNA spiked in.

This clonotype was counted many times. V gene TRBV7-9 combines with J gene TRBJ2-7; TRBD1 matches at 9 bases. The CDR3 extends over 14 amino acids. V dropped 5 bases and J dropped 4; count of bases not matched to a gene: 6. Per the germline V gene, CDR1 is SEHNR and CDR2 is FQNEAQ (reference sequence). DNA of the CDR3: TGTGCCAGCAGCCCGTGGGACAGGGTTTACGAGCAGTACTTC. It translates to CASSPWDRVYEQYF.

Details on this clonotype: A clone one base away is much larger, so this may be a read error. The V and J genes are TRBV6-6 and TRBJ2-7; perhaps TRBD2 as D (5 bases). The CDR3 runs 12 residues. The germline CDR1 and CDR2 sequences are MNHNY and SVGAGI (reference sequence). The V end was cut by 2 bases, the J end by 9 bases, with 11 bases between. CDR3 sequence (DNA): TGTGCCAGCAGTTACGTCGTCGAGGGGCAGTACTTC. Encoded protein: CASSYVVEGQYF.

This clonotype was recorded at least ten times. This rearrangement joins TRBV7-9 to TRBJ2-3; 14 bases line up with TRBD2. The V gene's germline CDR1 is SEHNR and CDR2 FQNEAQ (reference sequence). V was clipped by 5 bases and J by 2 bases; unmatched bases: 3. This CDR3 is 16 amino acids long. Here the CDR3 reads CASSRLAGGNTDTQYF. CDR3 nucleotides: TGTGCCAGCAGCCGACTAGCGGGAGGGAACACAGATACGCAGTATTTT. Combining the CDR3 with reference TRBV7-9 and TRBJ2-3 gives the whole variable domain DTGVSQNPRHKITKRGQNVTFRCDPISEHNRLYWYRQTLGQGPEFLTYFQNEAQLEKSRLLSDRFSAERPKGSFSTLEIQRTEQGDSAMYLCASSRLAGGNTDTQYFGPGTRLTVL.

There are many counts of this clonotype. This chain connects TRBV27 to TRBJ1-1, with a possible D match to TRBD1 (6 bases). Per germline, CDR1 MNHEY and CDR2 SMNVEV (reference sequence). This CDR3 comprises 14 residues. Trimming stripped 2 bases from V and 0 bases from J, with 7 bases between. CDR3 sequence reads: CASSLGQMNTEAFF. For the CDR3, the DNA is TGTGCCAGCAGTTTAGGACAGATGAACACTGAAGCTTTCTTT.

This clonotype was detected many times. The V call is TRBV7-9, the J call TRBJ2-6, with TRBD1 identical over 7 bases. V shed 5 bases and J 2 bases; nucleotides not matched to a gene: 15. This CDR3 is 19 amino acids long. The V gene's germline CDR1 is SEHNR and CDR2 FQNEAQ (reference sequence). CDR3: CASSPLTGVPEAGANVLTF. CDR3 nucleotides: TGTGCCAGCAGCCCCCTAACAGGGGTCCCTGAGGCTGGGGCCAACGTCCTGACTTTC.

To note about this clonotype: A read error is possible here, since a much larger clone lies one base away. This chain joins TRBV7-6 and TRBJ2-1; 10 nucleotides align to TRBD2. The J segment lost 7 bases and the V segment lost 5 bases, leaving 8 bases of the junction unmatched. The CDR3 runs to 15 residues. Germline-derived CDR1 and CDR2 are SGHVS and FNYEAQ. Written as DNA, the CDR3 is TGTGCCAGCAGCCACGTAGCGGGAGGAGGAAATGAGCAGTTCTTC. It is translated as CASSHVAGGGNEQFF.

This clonotype was recorded many times. The chain recombines TRBV20-1 with TRBJ2-3, with TRBD2 identical over 7 bases. V was clipped by 0 bases and J by 0 bases; unmatched bases: 6. The CDR3 runs 16 residues. CDR1 DFQATT and CDR2 SNEGSKA come from the germline V gene (reference sequence). The CDR3, as DNA: TGCAGTGCTAGAGATCGACTAGCAGCTAGCACAGATACGCAGTATTTT. The encoded protein is CSARDRLAASTDTQYF.

This clonotype appeared many times. V is TRBV4-1 and J is TRBJ2-1, with 14 bases matching TRBD2. Per the germline V gene, CDR1 is MGHRA and CDR2 is YSYEKL. The V gene end was trimmed by 3 bases and the J gene end by 9 bases; junction bases not matched to a gene: 7. The CDR3 runs to 16 residues. The CDR3: CASSQMGLAGVGEQFF. The DNA for the CDR3 is TGCGCCAGCAGCCAGATGGGACTAGCGGGAGTAGGTGAGCAGTTCTTC.

The chain couples TRBV11-3 to TRBJ2-3; a weak D match, TRBD2 (5 bases). Germline values: CDR1 SGHNT, CDR2 YENEEA. The ends were cut back, 11 bases at V and 2 bases at J, with 11 bases in the middle. CDR3 length: 12 residues. As DNA, the CDR3 is TGTGCCGAGGAGGCCTACACAGATACGCAGTATTTT. Its translation: CAEEAYTDTQYF.

This clonotype was seen ten or more times. The chain uses TRBV6-5 and TRBJ2-1; TRBD2 matches at 11 bases. This CDR3 has 15 amino acids. V was clipped by 6 bases and J by 4 bases; unmatched bases: 5. Germline-derived CDR1 and CDR2 are MNHEY and SVGAGI. Here the CDR3 reads CASRLGTSGYNEQFF. In DNA, the CDR3 is TGTGCCAGCAGATTAGGGACTAGCGGATACAATGAGCAGTTCTTC.